This T cell receptor (beta chain) came from a study of cytomegalovirus exposure and HLA in healthy donors. Study results and caveats: Earlier analysis looked at TCR beta V segments, and most were productive about 90% or about 30% of the time.

In regard to this clone: Its antigen remains unknown.

Looked up from germline, CDR1 is SGHRS and CDR2 is YFSETQ. V shed 4 bases and J shed 10 bases, with 11 bases lying between them. The CDR3 runs 12 residues. Researchers ran the PCR with 60 Vbeta and 13 Jbeta primers. Method: immunoSEQ multiplex PCR; TCRdb's copy keeps in-frame clones and lacks some. This table has roughly 230,000 clones, around 80% appearing once. The chain is built from TRBV5-1 and TRBJ2-2, with a possible D match to TRBD1 (5 bases). The TCR sequence derives from a boy aged 5 to 17 in good health and CMV-seronegative. Sample: PBMCs. The CDR3 loop reads CASSQIGQELFF. As DNA, the CDR3 is TGCGCCAGCAGCCAGATCGGACAGGAGCTGTTTTTT. Full variable domain (outside the CDR3, taken from reference TRBV5-1 and TRBJ2-2): KAGVTQTPRYLIKTRGQQVTLSCSPISGHRSVSWYQQTPGQGLQFLFEYFSETQRNKGNFPGRFSGRQFSNSRSEMNVSTLELGDSALYLCASSQIGQELFFGEGSRLTVL.